This paragraph covers one TCR beta chain sequence. In germline, CDR1 is SQVTM, CDR2 ANQGSEA. This CDR3 comprises 15 residues. V shed 4 bases and J 8 bases; nucleotides not matched to a gene: 14. The protocol was immunoSEQ multiplex PCR, while the TCRdb copy is restricted to in-frame clones and leaves out a portion. The table records roughly 380,000 clones, around 87% of them present only once. The sample comes from a study of blood T cell repertoires in COVID-19. Cohort 3 donors were reported recovered after two negative PCRs, clearance, or symptom resolution. This chain joins TRBV29-1 and TRBJ1-2; TRBD1 matches 9 bases. Sequenced: PBMCs or T cells enriched from blood (not recorded which). The receptor was derived from a man aged 25-45 years who had recovered from COVID-19. DNA of the CDR3: TGCAGCGTTGTGACGACCGTGACAGGGGGTTTAGGCTACACCTTC. This translates into CSVVTTVTGGLGYTF. Using reference TRBV29-1 and TRBJ1-2 for the parts outside the CDR3, the full variable domain is SAVISQKPSRDICQRGTSLTIQCQVDSQVTMMFWYRQQPGQSLTLIATANQGSEATYESGFVIDKFPISRPNLTFSTLTVSNMSPEDSSIYLCSVVTTVTGGLGYTFGSGTRLTVV.